This TCR beta chain emerged from a study of HIV-infected patients and healthy controls (dated by TCRdb to the mid-2010s). This clonotype was recorded a few times. Which antigen it targets is not known. No base quality values were provided; no much bigger clone lies one nucleotide off. The CDR3 measures 16 amino acids from cysteine to phenylalanine. This entry keeps only the CDR3 DNA: 48 bases, framed from base 1. CDR1 GTSNPN and CDR2 SVGIG are derived from the germline V gene (reference sequence). V ends up 1 base short and J 5 bases short, with an unmatched junction base count of 12. Libraries were built with 5' RACE. Sequencing used an Illumina MiSeq. TCRdb redid the processing of the public reads, applying fastp at Q25 and MiXCR, and retained in-frame beta chains. Here each entry gathers all rows of one CDR3 protein and keeps the most common genes and DNA. The sample table contains some 70,000 distinct CDR3 sequences; only one count was recorded for less than 20% of them. About 1.5% of the sample goes to the ten largest clones.

This receptor was obtained from a human donor in good health. The V gene is TRBV30 and the J gene is TRBJ2-3, and 7 junctional nucleotides match TRBD2. Sequenced: CD4+ T cells from blood. This receptor carries the CDR3 CAWSGPGAGRRDTQYF. The sequenced DNA: TGTGCCTGGAGTGGCCCGGGAGCGGGGAGGCGAGATACGCAGTATTTT.